This T cell receptor (beta chain) is from a study of blood T cells in healthy people across ages (dated by TCRdb to the mid-2010s). In the study overall: Template switching captured roughly one uniquely barcoded TCR beta cDNA molecule per two T cells in model experiments. For two donors (one aged 18 to 30 and one aged 80 or older), the study analyzed two additional independent replicas of 1 million unique cDNA reads from the same blood draw. Four age groups were formed from the donors: young (average 16 years), middle-aged (approximately 39), aged (over 55) and long-lived (about 75). Using deep sequencing normalized with unique cDNA molecular identifiers, the study measured how TCR beta repertoire diversity changes with age. To avoid experimental bias, donors of different ages were randomly spread across the sequencing lanes. Overall study outcomes, separate from this receptor: Donor CMV infection status was unknown, potentially confounding age-related changes in expanded clonotypes. The long-lived group showed more naive CD4+ T cells, fewer expanded clones and increased TCR diversity than the aged group, suggesting age selection. Estimates of total diversity based on one million sequenced T cells were regarded as lower bounds and as underestimates. Since profiling was done on bulk unsorted PBMCs, naive and antigen-experienced compartments could not be conclusively compared. A strong correlation was found between observed TCR beta diversity and the percentage of naive T cells measured by flow cytometry. As age increased, observed TCR beta diversity per million T cells dropped in a roughly linear way, and a significant reduction was already evident by age around 41.

Preparation of the library involved 5' RACE. This sample was sequenced with an Illumina HiSeq 2500. A second PCR of roughly 6 to 12 cycles was performed with a sample-barcoded 5' primer and a J-beta primer mix. A template-switch 5' adaptor carrying 12 random nucleotides introduced a unique molecular identifier onto each TCR beta cDNA molecule. At least 2.5 million CDR3-containing paired-end reads were obtained from each sample. The Mint cDNA synthesis kit, primed by a TRBC-specific oligonucleotide, was used to synthesize first-strand cDNA from all RNA. Following uracil-DNA glycosylase treatment, all cDNA underwent a first 18-cycle PCR with the universal primers M1SS and BC2_uni_R. Regarding the original processing steps: Normalization of each sample was performed by random selection of 1 million high-quality reads, each carrying a distinct molecular identifier. Instead of being binned into consensus sequences, reads that shared molecular identifiers were thrown out. MiTCR, set to a Q25 quality threshold and the strictest error-elimination algorithm, was used for CDR3 identification, clonotype clustering and error correction. A nonparametric unseen species model using Euler transformation provided a lower-bound estimate of total TCR beta diversity. TCRdb reran the public reads through fastp at Q25 and MiXCR, keeping productive beta chains. Merged by CDR3 protein, the rows form single entries marked with the most common genes and DNA. TCRdb, not the original authors, processed these V and J calls. Counted in this sample were roughly 830,000 distinct CDR3 sequences; less than 80% of them appeared once. 28% of the sample rests with the top ten.

The donors were 40 or so Caucasian individuals from Russia, aged 6 to 90 years, who were systemically healthy. Roughly 10 milliliters of peripheral blood were drawn from each donor into EDTA-treated Vacutainer tubes. Ficoll-Paque density-gradient centrifugation was used to isolate PBMCs, with at least 6.5 million obtained per sample. Total RNA was extracted from PBMCs with Trizol reagent, with at least 6 micrograms obtained per sample. Naive CD45RAhigh/CD27high T cell percentages were measured by flow cytometry on a PBMC aliquot from every donor. The CDR3, cysteine through phenylalanine, is 15 amino acids long. Only the CDR3 DNA is retained, 45 bases long and in frame from the first base. V is reduced by 0 bases and J by 2 bases, leaving a spacing of 10 bases between them. For CDR1 and CDR2, the germline V gene lists LGHNA and YSLEER. This clonotype came up once. Its antigen is currently not known. Base qualities are not provided; no much larger clone lies one nucleotide away.

The chain joins TRBV4-3 to TRBJ1-1; the D gene is possibly TRBD1, with 5 bases matching. The sequenced sample consisted of blood. The receptor's source is a man aged 25 to 40 in good health. For the CDR3, the sequence is CASSQDGQGNTEAFF. Here is the DNA: TGCGCCAGCAGCCAAGATGGGCAGGGTAACACTGAAGCTTTCTTT.